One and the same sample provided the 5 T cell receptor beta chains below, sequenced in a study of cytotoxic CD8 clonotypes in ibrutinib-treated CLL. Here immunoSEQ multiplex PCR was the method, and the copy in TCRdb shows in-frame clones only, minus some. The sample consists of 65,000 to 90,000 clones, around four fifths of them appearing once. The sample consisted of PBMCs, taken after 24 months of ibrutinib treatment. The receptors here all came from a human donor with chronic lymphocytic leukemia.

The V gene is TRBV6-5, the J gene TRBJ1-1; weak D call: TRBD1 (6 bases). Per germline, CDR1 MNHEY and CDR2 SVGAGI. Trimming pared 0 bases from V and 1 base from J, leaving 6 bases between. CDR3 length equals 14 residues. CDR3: CASSYSTGNTEAFF. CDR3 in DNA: TGTGCCAGCAGTTACTCGACAGGGAACACTGAAGCTTTCTTT.

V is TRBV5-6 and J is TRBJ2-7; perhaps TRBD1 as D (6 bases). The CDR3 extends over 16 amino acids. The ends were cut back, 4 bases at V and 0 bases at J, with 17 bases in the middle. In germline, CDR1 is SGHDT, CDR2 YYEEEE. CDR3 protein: CASSPVRDTFSYEQYF. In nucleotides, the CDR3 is TGTGCCAGCAGCCCGGTCCGGGACACCTTCTCCTACGAGCAGTACTTC.

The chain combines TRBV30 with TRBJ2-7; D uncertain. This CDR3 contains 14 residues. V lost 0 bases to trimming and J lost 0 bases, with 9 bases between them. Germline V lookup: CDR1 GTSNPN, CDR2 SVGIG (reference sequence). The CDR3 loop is CAWSVGISSYEQYF. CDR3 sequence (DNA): TGTGCCTGGAGTGTAGGGATTAGCTCCTACGAGCAGTACTTC. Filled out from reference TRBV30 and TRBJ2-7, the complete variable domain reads SQTIHQWPATLVQPVGSPLSLECTVEGTSNPNLYWYRQAAGRGLQLLFYSVGIGQISSEVPQNLSASRPQDRQFILSSKKLLLSDSGFYLCAWSVGISSYEQYFGPGTRLTVT.

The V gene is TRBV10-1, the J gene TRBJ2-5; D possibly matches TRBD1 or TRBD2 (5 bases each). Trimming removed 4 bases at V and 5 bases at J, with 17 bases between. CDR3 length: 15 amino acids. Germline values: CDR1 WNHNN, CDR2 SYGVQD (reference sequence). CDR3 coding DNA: TGCGCCAGCAGTGCCGGAGAGGGGATGGGGGAGACCCAGTACTTC. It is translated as CASSAGEGMGETQYF.

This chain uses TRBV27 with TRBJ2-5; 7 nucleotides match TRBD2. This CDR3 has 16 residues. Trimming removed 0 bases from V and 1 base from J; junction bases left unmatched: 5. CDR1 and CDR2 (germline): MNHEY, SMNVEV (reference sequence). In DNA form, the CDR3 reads TGTGCCAGCAGTTTATCTTGGCTAGCGGCCCAAGAGACCCAGTACTTC. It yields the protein CASSLSWLAAQETQYF.